This T cell receptor (beta chain) originates from a study of beta chain features in type 1 diabetes. The CDR3 spans 15 residues. Germline CDR1 reads SGHDN; CDR2 reads FVKESK. The V and J ends lost 2 bases and 1 base respectively, with 11 bases between them. Expressed TCRB transcripts were sequenced because the isolated RNA had all been reverse transcribed beforehand. TCRdb keeps only in-frame clones here, not all; method: immunoSEQ multiplex PCR. Of roughly 250,000 clones in the sample, 68% are singletons; the top ten hold about 0.051%. This TCR was recovered from a man aged 25 to 45 in good health. V gene TRBV14 combines with J gene TRBJ2-5, with D possibly being TRBD2 (5 bases). The sequencing input was naive CD4+ T cells from blood. The CDR3 sequence is CASSQTLDLQETQYF. In DNA, the CDR3 is TGTGCCAGCAGCCAAACACTAGACCTCCAAGAGACCCAGTACTTC. The full variable domain, its missing parts supplied by reference TRBV14 and TRBJ2-5, is EAGVTQFPSHSVIEKGQTVTLRCDPISGHDNLYWYRRVMGKEIKFLLHFVKESKQDESGMPNNRFLAERTGGTYSTLKVQPAELEDSGVYFCASSQTLDLQETQYFGPGTRLLVL.